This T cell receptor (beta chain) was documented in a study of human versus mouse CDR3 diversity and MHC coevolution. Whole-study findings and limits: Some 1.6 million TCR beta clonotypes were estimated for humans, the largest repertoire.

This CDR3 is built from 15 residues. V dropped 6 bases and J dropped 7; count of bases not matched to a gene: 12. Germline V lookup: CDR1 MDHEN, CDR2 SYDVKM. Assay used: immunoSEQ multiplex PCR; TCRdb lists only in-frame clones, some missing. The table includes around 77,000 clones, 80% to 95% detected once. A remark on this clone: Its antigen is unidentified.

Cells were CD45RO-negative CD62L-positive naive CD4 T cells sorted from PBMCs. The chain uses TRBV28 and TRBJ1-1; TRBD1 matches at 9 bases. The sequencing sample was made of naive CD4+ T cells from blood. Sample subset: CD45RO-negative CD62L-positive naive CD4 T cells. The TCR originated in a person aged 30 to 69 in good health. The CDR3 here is CASRRTQGARFEAFF. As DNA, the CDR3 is TGTGCCAGCAGAAGAACACAGGGGGCGCGGTTTGAAGCTTTCTTT.